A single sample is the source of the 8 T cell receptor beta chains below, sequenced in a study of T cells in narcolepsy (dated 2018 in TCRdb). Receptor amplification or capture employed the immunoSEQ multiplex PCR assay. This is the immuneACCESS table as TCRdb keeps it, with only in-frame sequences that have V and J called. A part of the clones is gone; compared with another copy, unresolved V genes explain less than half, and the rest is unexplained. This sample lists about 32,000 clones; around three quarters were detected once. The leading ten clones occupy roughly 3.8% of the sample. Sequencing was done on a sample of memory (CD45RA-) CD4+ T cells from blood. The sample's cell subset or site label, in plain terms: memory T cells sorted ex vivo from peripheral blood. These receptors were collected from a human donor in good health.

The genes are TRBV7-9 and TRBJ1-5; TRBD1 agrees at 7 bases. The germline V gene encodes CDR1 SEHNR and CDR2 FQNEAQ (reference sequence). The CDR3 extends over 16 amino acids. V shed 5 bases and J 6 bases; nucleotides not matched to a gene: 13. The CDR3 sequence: CASSGPETGYVQPQHF. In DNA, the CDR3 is TGTGCCAGCAGCGGGCCCGAGACAGGGTACGTTCAGCCCCAGCATTTT.

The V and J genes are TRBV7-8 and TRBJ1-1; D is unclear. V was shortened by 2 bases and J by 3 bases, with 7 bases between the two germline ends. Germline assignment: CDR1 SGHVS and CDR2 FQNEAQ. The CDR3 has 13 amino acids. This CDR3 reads CASSLLSDTEAFF. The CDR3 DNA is TGTGCCAGCAGCTTACTCTCTGACACTGAAGCTTTCTTT.

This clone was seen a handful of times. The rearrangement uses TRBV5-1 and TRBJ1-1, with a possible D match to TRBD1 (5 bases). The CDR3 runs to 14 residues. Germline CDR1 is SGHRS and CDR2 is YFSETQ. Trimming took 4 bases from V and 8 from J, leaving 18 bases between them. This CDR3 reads CASSLFRGGREAFF. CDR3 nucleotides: TGCGCCAGCAGCCTTTTCCGCGGGGGTAGGGAAGCTTTCTTT.

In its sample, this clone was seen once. The CDR3 DNA follows: TGTGCCAGCAGCTTAGCCGGACAGCGGGCTGAAGCTTTCTTT. It is translated as CASSLAGQRAEAFF. This chain uses TRBV11-2 with TRBJ1-1, with D perhaps matching TRBD1 (6 bases). V lost 1 base and J lost 6, with 12 bases in between. CDR1 is SGHAT, CDR2 FQNNGV, per germline. This CDR3 is 14 amino acids long.

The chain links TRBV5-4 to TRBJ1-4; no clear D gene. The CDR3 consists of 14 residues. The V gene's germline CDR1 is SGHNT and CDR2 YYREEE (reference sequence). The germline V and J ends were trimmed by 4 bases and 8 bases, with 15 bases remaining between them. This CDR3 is CASSPSPGVEKLFF. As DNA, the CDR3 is TGTGCCAGCAGCCCTTCTCCCGGGGTGGAAAAACTGTTTTTT.

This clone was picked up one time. The chain's CDR3 is CASTIVGQRSGANVLTF. The CDR3 DNA reads as TGTGCCAGTACAATAGTGGGCCAACGCTCTGGGGCCAACGTCCTGACTTTC. This chain uses TRBV19 with TRBJ2-6; D is uncertain. The CDR3 consists of 17 residues. V lost 7 bases and J lost 0, with 16 bases in between. Germline loops: CDR1 LNHDA, CDR2 SQIVND (reference sequence).

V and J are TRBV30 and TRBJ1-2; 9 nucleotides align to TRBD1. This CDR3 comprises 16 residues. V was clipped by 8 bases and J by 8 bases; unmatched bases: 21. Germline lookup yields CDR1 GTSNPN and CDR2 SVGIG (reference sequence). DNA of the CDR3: TGTGCCGCGACGGGTGACAGGGGGAGGAGGGGAGGCGGCTACACCTTC. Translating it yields CAATGDRGRRGGGYTF.

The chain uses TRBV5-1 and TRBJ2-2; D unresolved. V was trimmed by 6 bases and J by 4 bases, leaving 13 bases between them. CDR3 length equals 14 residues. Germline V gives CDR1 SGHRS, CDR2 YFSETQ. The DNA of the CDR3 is TGCGCCAGCAATTTAGCAGACACCACCGGGGAGCTGTTTTTT. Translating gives CASNLADTTGELFF.